The rows below give T cell receptor beta chains drawn from one sample of a study of cytomegalovirus exposure and HLA in healthy donors. Clones were read by immunoSEQ multiplex PCR, and TCRdb kept only the in-frame ones, dropping some. The table for this sample gives about 200,000 clones. The sample was PBMCs. These receptor sequences come from a man younger than 45 in good health and CMV-seronegative. Each CDR3 is given with its conserved first and last residue. The D gene is left open where the match is weak.

v_gene	d_gene	j_gene	len	CDR3aa	CDR3nt
TRBV4-1	.	TRBJ1-2	13	CASSQDPGGGPNF	TGCGCCAGCAGCCAAGACCCCGGGGGGGGACCCAACTTC
TRBV4-3	TRBD2	TRBJ2-7	15	CASSRLAEFSYEQYF	TGCGCCAGCAGCCGACTAGCGGAATTCTCCTACGAGCAGTACTTC
TRBV27	.	TRBJ2-7	15	CASSLKYGGLHEQYF	TGTGCCAGCAGTTTAAAGTATGGCGGGCTGCACGAGCAGTACTTC
TRBV10-1	.	TRBJ2-3	15	CASSESTGGTDTQYF	TGCGCCAGCAGTGAGTCGACAGGAGGCACAGATACGCAGTATTTT
TRBV19	.	TRBJ1-3	16	CASSTQGTATGNTIYF	TGTGCCAGTAGTACGCAGGGGACCGCGACTGGAAACACCATATATTTT
TRBV28	TRBD1	TRBJ1-2	17	CASSLPGTAMPSYGYTF	TGTGCCAGCAGTTTGCCCGGGACAGCCATGCCTAGCTATGGCTACACCTTC
TRBV27	TRBD1	TRBJ2-7	14	CASSLTGNSYEQYF	TGTGCCAGCAGCTTGACAGGGAACTCCTACGAGCAGTACTTC
TRBV6-5	TRBD1	TRBJ1-5	15	CASSYSDRANQPQHF	TGTGCCAGCAGTTACTCCGACAGGGCTAATCAGCCCCAGCATTTT
TRBV5-1	TRBD1	TRBJ1-1	17	CASSPVGPQGGYTEAFF	TGCGCCAGCAGCCCGGTTGGGCCCCAGGGGGGATACACTGAAGCTTTCTTT
TRBV13	.	TRBJ1-3	16	CASSSRQILSGNTIYF	TGTGCCAGCAGCTCACGTCAAATACTCTCAGGAAACACCATATATTTT
TRBV19	.	TRBJ1-2	13	CASRRGFKDGYTF	TGTGCCAGTAGGAGGGGGTTTAAGGATGGCTACACCTTC
TRBV2	TRBD1	TRBJ1-6	19	CASSAQDRGPHSYNSPLHF	TGTGCCAGCAGTGCCCAGGACAGGGGGCCTCACTCCTATAATTCACCCCTCCACTTT
TRBV4-3	TRBD1	TRBJ1-1	18	CASSQDWAPGGSWTEAFF	TGCGCCAGCAGCCAAGATTGGGCCCCAGGGGGATCTTGGACTGAAGCTTTCTTT
TRBV10-3	.	TRBJ1-1	16	CAISEAGNTQKREAFF	TGTGCCATCAGTGAAGCAGGGAACACCCAGAAACGTGAAGCTTTCTTT
TRBV7-3	.	TRBJ2-1	14	CASSLTLVSNEQFF	TGTGCCAGCAGCTTAACGTTAGTTTCCAATGAGCAGTTCTTC
TRBV19	TRBD1	TRBJ1-4	16	CASSTPGQAANEKLFF	TGTGCCAGTAGTACTCCCGGACAGGCGGCTAATGAAAAACTGTTTTTT
TRBV7-9	.	TRBJ1-2	14	CASSYGGRRHGYTF	TGTGCCAGCAGCTACGGAGGCAGGCGGCATGGCTACACCTTC
TRBV25-1	TRBD1	TRBJ1-3	18	CASSVAPGQGASGNTIYF	TGTGCCAGCAGTGTAGCGCCGGGACAGGGGGCGTCTGGAAACACCATATATTTT
TRBV11-2	.	TRBJ2-7	17	CASSLDLTGVDLYEQYF	TGTGCCAGCAGCTTAGATTTGACAGGTGTAGATCTGTACGAGCAGTACTTC
TRBV28	.	TRBJ2-5	14	CASSFPGIQETQYF	TGTGCCAGCAGTTTTCCGGGGATCCAAGAGACCCAGTACTTC
TRBV6-5	.	TRBJ1-5	15	CASSRTGGSYQPQHF	TGTGCCAGCAGTCGTACAGGAGGGAGCTACCAGCCCCAGCATTTT
TRBV4-3	TRBD1	TRBJ1-2	14	CASSRGDSLGGYTF	TGCGCCAGCAGCCGCGGGGACAGCCTCGGTGGCTACACCTTC
TRBV19	.	TRBJ2-6	14	CASLKSSGANVLTF	TGTGCCTCCCTGAAGAGTTCTGGGGCCAACGTCCTGACTTTC
TRBV5-6	.	TRBJ2-7	15	CASSHLTRVVDEQYF	TGTGCCAGCAGCCACTTGACTAGGGTGGTCGACGAGCAGTACTTC
TRBV10-3	.	TRBJ2-5	14	CAISGGVNRETQYF	TGTGCCATCAGTGGGGGGGTTAATCGAGAGACCCAGTACTTC
TRBV7-8	TRBD1	TRBJ1-1	12	CASSTRQGEAFF	TGTGCCAGCAGCACCAGACAGGGTGAAGCTTTCTTT
TRBV7-2	TRBD1	TRBJ1-2	18	CASSLTVNPGGLVYGYTF	TGTGCCAGCAGCTTAACCGTCAACCCAGGGGGCTTAGTCTATGGCTACACCTTC
TRBV5-4	TRBD1	TRBJ1-3	15	CASSSGDRAGNTIYF	TGTGCCAGCAGCTCGGGGGACAGGGCAGGAAACACCATATATTTT
TRBV19	TRBD1	TRBJ2-7	14	CASKTDRGTGEQYF	TGTGCCAGTAAGACCGACAGGGGGACGGGCGAGCAGTACTTC
TRBV6-5	.	TRBJ2-3	16	CASSYSGGVPTDTQYF	TGTGCCAGCAGTTACTCGGGGGGAGTTCCGACAGATACGCAGTATTTT
TRBV25-1	TRBD1	TRBJ2-5	15	CASSNPGTVGETQYF	TGTGCCAGCAGCAATCCCGGGACAGTGGGGGAGACCCAGTACTTC
TRBV27	TRBD2	TRBJ2-7	15	CASLADGRGSYEQYF	TGTGCCAGCCTCGCGGACGGGAGGGGTTCCTACGAGCAGTACTTC
TRBV5-6	TRBD2	TRBJ2-3	14	CASSPAGDPDTQYF	TGTGCCAGCAGTCCAGCGGGGGATCCAGATACGCAGTATTTT
TRBV10-3	.	TRBJ1-2	11	CAIGLDYGYTF	TGTGCCATCGGACTAGACTATGGCTACACCTTC
TRBV5-1	TRBD2	TRBJ2-1	16	CASSFRTSGNLNEQFF	TGCGCCAGCAGCTTCCGGACTAGCGGGAATCTCAATGAGCAGTTCTTC
TRBV18	.	TRBJ1-3	18	CASSPYAGGLGTGNTIYF	TGTGCCAGCTCACCTTACGCGGGGGGTCTCGGAACAGGGAACACCATATATTTT
TRBV28	.	TRBJ2-7	15	CASSLRDFRSYEQYF	TGTGCCAGCAGTTTACGGGACTTCCGATCCTACGAGCAGTACTTC
TRBV25-1	TRBD1	TRBJ2-2	17	CASSESGTGGNTGELFF	TGTGCCAGCAGTGAATCTGGGACAGGGGGCAACACCGGGGAGCTGTTTTTT
TRBV21-1	.	TRBJ2-5	15	CASSKRPEGAETQYF	TGTGCCAGCAGCAAAAGACCGGAGGGCGCGGAGACCCAGTACTTC
TRBV12-5	TRBD2	TRBJ2-1	17	CASGFLGEGLNGNEQFF	TGTGCTAGTGGTTTTCTGGGGGAGGGCCTTAATGGAAATGAGCAGTTCTTC
TRBV4-2	.	TRBJ2-5	15	CASSQGPVSSETQYF	TGTGCCAGCAGCCAAGGCCCGGTTAGCTCCGAGACCCAGTACTTC
TRBV28	TRBD2	TRBJ2-7	16	CASSLIASGSPYEQYF	TGTGCCAGCAGTTTAATTGCTAGCGGGAGCCCCTACGAGCAGTACTTC
TRBV4-3	TRBD1	TRBJ1-1	15	CASSPGQGLNTEAFF	TGCGCCAGCAGCCCGGGACAGGGCCTGAACACTGAAGCTTTCTTT
TRBV7-2	.	TRBJ2-1	15	CASSLGGVSYNEQFF	TGTGCCAGCAGCTTAGGCGGGGTCTCCTACAATGAGCAGTTCTTC
TRBV13	TRBD2	TRBJ2-6	19	CASSLVGGMFLSGANVLTF	TGTGCCAGCAGCTTAGTGGGGGGGATGTTTCTCTCTGGGGCCAACGTCCTGACTTTC
TRBV5-1	TRBD2	TRBJ2-7	19	CASSLRAPSSGRGGDEQYF	TGCGCCAGCAGCTTGCGGGCCCCGTCTAGCGGGAGGGGCGGGGACGAGCAGTACTTC
TRBV10-3	.	TRBJ2-7	12	CAISERGYEQYF	TGTGCCATCAGTGAGCGGGGTTACGAGCAGTACTTC
TRBV10-3	.	TRBJ2-7	15	CATGAGGGPSYEQYF	TGTGCCACCGGCGCGGGCGGGGGCCCTTCCTACGAGCAGTACTTC
TRBV19	.	TRBJ2-5	16	CASSIDPGTLQETQYF	TGTGCCAGTAGTATAGATCCGGGGACACTTCAAGAGACCCAGTACTTC
TRBV5-1	TRBD1	TRBJ1-5	15	CASSLGGQGNQPQHF	TGCGCCAGCAGCTTAGGGGGACAGGGCAATCAGCCCCAGCATTTT
TRBV7-9	.	TRBJ1-1	15	CASSLAQGSDTEAFF	TGTGCCAGCAGCTTAGCTCAGGGATCGGACACTGAAGCTTTCTTT